This entry lists 25 T cell receptor beta chains sequenced from one sample in a study of cytomegalovirus exposure and HLA in healthy donors. PCR involved 60 Vbeta and 13 Jbeta primers. The protocol was immunoSEQ multiplex PCR, while the TCRdb copy is restricted to in-frame clones and leaves out a portion. This sample carries under 85,000 clones, around 68% of them seen once, and the ten largest clones take approximately 9.9%. Material: PBMCs. The receptors derive from a woman in her twenties or thirties in good health and CMV-seronegative.

The V call is TRBV7-2, the J call TRBJ1-3; possibly TRBD1 for D (6 bases). The CDR3 sequence is 16 residues long. Trimming stripped 4 bases from V and 0 bases from J, with 13 bases between. CDR1 SGHTA and CDR2 FQGNSA come from the germline V gene. The chain's CDR3 is CASSSQGPYSGNTIYF. The CDR3 nucleotides are TGTGCCAGCAGCTCCCAGGGGCCGTACTCTGGAAACACCATATATTTT. Looking up the rest from reference TRBV7-2 and TRBJ1-3 gives the full variable domain: GAGVSQSPSNKVTEKGKDVELRCDPISGHTALYWYRQSLGQGLEFLIYFQGNSAPDKSGLPSDRFSAERTGGSVSTLTIQRTQQEDSAVYLCASSSQGPYSGNTIYFGEGSWLTVV.

V usage is TRBV6-5 and J usage is TRBJ1-2; 10 bases map to TRBD1. CDR1 and CDR2 from the germline V gene are MNHEY and SVGAGI. The CDR3 has 14 amino acids. V trimming: 5 bases; J trimming: 4 bases; junction bases outside the gene matches: 4. The CDR3 sequence is CASSPRTGGYGYTF. CDR3 bases: TGTGCCAGCAGTCCCCGGACAGGGGGCTATGGCTACACCTTC.

The V gene is TRBV30, the J gene TRBJ1-1, with D hard to call. CDR1 and CDR2 (germline): GTSNPN, SVGIG (reference sequence). The CDR3 is 13 amino acids. Trimming cost V 4 bases and J 1 base, with 10 bases left between them. The CDR3 coding sequence is TGTGCCTGGAACCCAACGGGGAACACTGAAGCTTTCTTT. It codes for CAWNPTGNTEAFF.

This clone was found a few times. This chain connects TRBV27 to TRBJ1-2; 9 bases fit TRBD1. Germline lookup yields CDR1 MNHEY and CDR2 SMNVEV (reference sequence). This CDR3 is 16 amino acids long. The V segment lost 8 bases and the J segment 4 bases; nucleotides outside the gene matches: 14. The CDR3, as DNA: TGTGCCAGCCATGGGACAGGGCTATTCGCTTCCTATGGCTACACCTTC. This sequence encodes CASHGTGLFASYGYTF.

This clone has just a few counts. The chain is built from TRBV7-3 and TRBJ2-6, with 7 bases identical to TRBD1. Trimming at V came to 5 bases and at J to 0 bases, leaving 10 bases not matched to a gene. CDR3 size: 18 residues. Per the germline V gene, CDR1 is SGHTA and CDR2 is FQGTGA. CDR3 sequence reads: CASSATGTVNSGANVLTF. CDR3 DNA: TGTGCCAGCAGCGCTACCGGGACAGTGAACTCTGGGGCCAACGTCCTGACTTTC.

This clone was recorded a few times. The V gene is TRBV27, the J gene TRBJ1-4; D might be TRBD1 (5 bases). With 5 bases removed from V and 7 bases from J, the gap between germline ends came to 11 bases. This CDR3 is 13 amino acids long. The germline V gene has CDR1 MNHEY and CDR2 SMNVEV (reference sequence). The CDR3 sequence: CASSTNRFEKLFF. In DNA, the CDR3 is TGTGCCAGCAGTACAAACAGGTTTGAAAAACTGTTTTTT.

The chain joins TRBV6-1 to TRBJ2-5, with TRBD2 matching 14 bases. Germline V gene lookup returns CDR1 MNHNS and CDR2 SASEGT. The V gene end was trimmed by 6 bases and the J gene end by 4 bases; junction bases not matched to a gene: 4. The CDR3 length is 15 residues. In DNA form, the CDR3 reads TGTGCCAGCAGACCCGGGACTAGCGGGGGAGAGACCCAGTACTTC. Translating it yields CASRPGTSGGETQYF.

This chain joins TRBV10-3 and TRBJ2-3, with 9 nucleotides matching TRBD2. This CDR3 comprises 14 residues. J was trimmed by 4 bases and V by 3 bases; bases with no gene match: 2. CDR1 and CDR2 (germline): ENHRY, SYGVKD. Here the CDR3 DNA reads TGTGCCATCAGTGACCAGCGGGGGGCAGATACGCAGTATTTT. Protein sequence: CAISDQRGADTQYF.

The chain carries TRBV2 and TRBJ1-2; D gene uncertain. This CDR3 has 13 residues. Trimming left V 6 bases short and J 3 bases short, with 11 bases between. CDR1 is SNHLY, CDR2 FYNNEI, per germline. CDR3: CASSAEGDYGYTF. The CDR3 DNA follows: TGTGCCAGCAGCGCAGAAGGAGACTATGGCTACACCTTC. Full variable domain (rest looked up from reference TRBV2 and TRBJ1-2): EPEVTQTPSHQVTQMGQEVILRCVPISNHLYFYWYRQILGQKVEFLVSFYNNEISEKSEIFDDQFSVERPDGSNFTLKIRSTKLEDSAMYFCASSAEGDYGYTFGSGTRLTVV.

The chain is built from TRBV5-1 and TRBJ1-6; D uncertain. Trimming took off 2 bases at V and 2 bases at J, with 8 bases between the two ends. In germline, CDR1 is SGHRS, CDR2 YFSETQ. CDR3 length equals 15 residues. The CDR3 DNA reads as TGCGCCAGCAGCTTTGACTTTGCCTATAATTCACCCCTCCACTTT. Translation: CASSFDFAYNSPLHF. The variable domain in full, completed from reference TRBV5-1 and TRBJ1-6, reads KAGVTQTPRYLIKTRGQQVTLSCSPISGHRSVSWYQQTPGQGLQFLFEYFSETQRNKGNFPGRFSGRQFSNSRSEMNVSTLELGDSALYLCASSFDFAYNSPLHFGNGTRLTVT.

This chain uses TRBV2 with TRBJ2-1, with TRBD1 identical over 9 bases. Germline loops: CDR1 SNHLY, CDR2 FYNNEI. V shed 6 bases and J 5 bases; nucleotides not matched to a gene: 11. The CDR3 is made up of 16 amino acids. CDR3 nucleotides: TGTGCCAGCAGCCGCCGGACAGGGGTATTGAACAATGAGCAGTTCTTC. Its translation is CASSRRTGVLNNEQFF. The full variable domain, completed using reference TRBV2 and TRBJ2-1, is EPEVTQTPSHQVTQMGQEVILRCVPISNHLYFYWYRQILGQKVEFLVSFYNNEISEKSEIFDDQFSVERPDGSNFTLKIRSTKLEDSAMYFCASSRRTGVLNNEQFFGPGTRLTVL.

This clone was found a few times. The chain carries TRBV6-6 and TRBJ1-1, with a possible D match to TRBD1 (6 bases). This CDR3 has 15 residues. Germline-derived CDR1 and CDR2 are MNHNY and SVGAGI (reference sequence). V lost 6 bases and J lost 1, with 15 bases in between. The CDR3 spells CASSLPAGANTEAFF. The CDR3 DNA follows: TGTGCCAGCAGCCTCCCCGCAGGGGCGAACACTGAAGCTTTCTTT.

The chain links TRBV27 to TRBJ1-2; TRBD1 is a possible D gene (6 bases). CDR1 and CDR2 (germline): MNHEY, SMNVEV (reference sequence). This CDR3 spans 15 amino acids. Between the trimmed V and J ends, which lost 6 bases and 2 bases, there was a span of 16 bases. The CDR3 DNA reads as TGTGCCAGCAGACAGGGCCCCAATTGGAACTATGGCTACACCTTC. This gives the protein CASRQGPNWNYGYTF.

The gene calls are TRBV9 and TRBJ2-3, with 10 bases that match TRBD2. J was trimmed by 4 bases and V by 4 bases; bases with no gene match: 6. The CDR3 length is 15 residues. CDR1 is SGDLS, CDR2 YYNGEE, per germline. The CDR3 DNA follows: TGTGCCAGCAGCCAAGGACTAGCGGAGTCAGATACGCAGTATTTT. The encoded protein is CASSQGLAESDTQYF.

The chain recombines TRBV25-1 with TRBJ2-1; D is uncertain. Germline CDR1 and CDR2: MGHDK and SYGVNS. The CDR3 loop spans 13 amino acids. V was shortened by 6 bases and J by 4 bases, with 10 bases between the two germline ends. The chain's CDR3 is CASRKTRYNEQFF. Written as DNA, the CDR3 is TGTGCCAGCAGAAAGACACGATACAATGAGCAGTTCTTC. Variable domain in full (rest from reference TRBV25-1 and TRBJ2-1): EADIYQTPRYLVIGTGKKITLECSQTMGHDKMYWYQQDPGMELHLIHYSYGVNSTEKGDLSSESTVSRIRTEHFPLTLESARPSHTSQYLCASRKTRYNEQFFGPGTRLTVL.

This clone was recorded at least ten times. The chain is built from TRBV4-2 and TRBJ1-1, with a possible D match to TRBD1 (6 bases). Germline V gene data show CDR1 as LGHNA and CDR2 as YNFKEQ. The germline V and J ends were trimmed by 6 bases and 0 bases, with 14 bases remaining between them. This CDR3 contains 15 residues. CDR3: CASSSAEGVNTEAFF. In DNA form, the CDR3 reads TGTGCCAGCAGTTCTGCAGAGGGGGTGAACACTGAAGCTTTCTTT.

The chain combines TRBV5-1 with TRBJ2-1; 13 bases match TRBD2. This CDR3 contains 14 residues. The V segment lost 4 bases and the J segment 12 bases; nucleotides outside the gene matches: 7. The germline V gene has CDR1 SGHRS and CDR2 YFSETQ. The CDR3 here is CASSTGTSGDPQFF. The DNA of the CDR3 is TGCGCCAGCAGCACCGGGACTAGCGGGGACCCGCAGTTCTTC. Full variable domain (missing parts from reference TRBV5-1 and TRBJ2-1): KAGVTQTPRYLIKTRGQQVTLSCSPISGHRSVSWYQQTPGQGLQFLFEYFSETQRNKGNFPGRFSGRQFSNSRSEMNVSTLELGDSALYLCASSTGTSGDPQFFGPGTRLTVL.

This clone was observed a handful of times. The J gene is TRBJ1-3, the V gene TRBV6-5, with 10 bases identical to TRBD1. The CDR3 runs to 14 residues. The junction had 6 bases not matched to a gene; V was cut back by 6 bases and J by 7 bases. Germline assignment: CDR1 MNHEY and CDR2 SVGAGI. DNA of the CDR3: TGTGCCAGCAGCCGACAGGGGGCTCGGAACACCATATATTTT. Its protein is CASSRQGARNTIYF.

The chain carries TRBV13 and TRBJ2-7; TRBD2 aligns across 9 bases. The CDR3 contains 17 residues. Germline lookup yields CDR1 PRHDT and CDR2 FYEKMQ (reference sequence). Trimming removed 5 bases from V and 0 bases from J; junction bases left unmatched: 11. CDR3 coding DNA: TGTGCCAGCAGCCCCTTCTTCAGCGGGGGGCCCTCCTACGAGCAGTACTTC. This translates into CASSPFFSGGPSYEQYF.

This chain joins TRBV7-2 and TRBJ2-3; 11 bases match TRBD1. The CDR3 totals 16 residues. J was trimmed by 0 bases and V by 8 bases; bases with no gene match: 7. CDR1 and CDR2 (germline): SGHTA, FQGNSA. In DNA, the CDR3 is TGTGCCAGCCGGGACAGGGGGTTGCTGAGCACAGATACGCAGTATTTT. Residues: CASRDRGLLSTDTQYF.

This rearrangement joins TRBV25-1 to TRBJ1-6; D unresolved. Germline V CDR1 and CDR2: MGHDK, SYGVNS. CDR3 length equals 13 residues. Trimming removed 4 bases from V and 3 bases from J, with 4 bases in between. CDR3 protein: CASSVNYNSPLHF. The CDR3 region has the DNA TGTGCCAGCAGTGTAAACTATAATTCACCCCTCCACTTT.

The genes are TRBV18 and TRBJ1-1; maybe TRBD1 (6 bases). Trimming took off 3 bases at V and 7 bases at J, with 15 bases between the two ends. The CDR3 sequence is 14 residues long. CDR1 KGHSH and CDR2 LQKENI come from the germline V gene. The CDR3 is CASSPLNREGEAFF. The CDR3 DNA sequence: TGTGCCAGCTCACCCTTGAACAGGGAAGGTGAAGCTTTCTTT.

This chain links TRBV21-1 with TRBJ1-5; whether TRBD1, the table's D call, matches the DNA was not checked. TRBV21-1 is noted as a pseudogene. This CDR3 comprises 14 residues. The CDR3 spells CASSEDSFNQPQHF. The CDR3 DNA is TGTGCCAGCAGCGAAGACAGTTTCAATCAGCCCCAGCATTTT.

Written as DNA, the CDR3 is TGTGCCAGTAGCCAACTCCCACAGGGGCCGGACGAGCAGTACTTC. Its translation: CASSQLPQGPDEQYF. The genes are TRBV19 and TRBJ2-7; 7 bases match TRBD1. Germline loops: CDR1 LNHDA, CDR2 SQIVND (reference sequence). The CDR3 is 15 residues long. J was trimmed by 5 bases and V by 6 bases; bases with no gene match: 13.

This chain links TRBV2 with TRBJ2-2; D is unresolved. From germline, CDR1 is SNHLY and CDR2 FYNNEI. The CDR3 is made up of 12 amino acids. V was clipped by 7 bases and J by 2 bases, with 5 bases between them. The CDR3 DNA is TGTGCCAGCATGACTAACACCGGGGAGCTGTTTTTT. Its protein is CASMTNTGELFF.